This record looks at one TCR beta chain sequence and its context. This clonotype was detected only a few times. Its antigen remains undetermined. Qualities for individual bases were not recorded, and no much larger clone is one base off. Library preparation used 5' RACE. Sequencing instrument: NextSeq 500. To correct for sequencing error and PCR bias, the TCR library protocol tagged individual cDNA molecules with unique molecular identifiers. Both TCR alpha and beta chains were sequenced, and tight co-correlation was observed between alpha and beta sequence abundances in each sample. Under the source paper's analysis protocol: V gene, J gene and CDR3 annotation of TCR sequences was performed with Decombinator V4. TCRs were defined as expanded if a significant change between any two time points was detected under a Poisson model with p below 0.0001. TCR abundances were normalised to the total number of TCRs sequenced in each sample and reported as counts per million. TRAV1-2 paired with TRAJ12, TRAJ20 or TRAJ33 defined MAIT TCRs, while TRAV10 paired with TRAJ18 defined iNKT TCRs. VDJdb, accessed 1 November 2021, was searched for CMV, EBV and SARS-CoV-2 annotated TCRs, excluding TCRs annotated for multiple antigens. TCRdb itself trimmed the public reads at Q25 with fastp, ran MiXCR and retained productive beta chains. Each CDR3 protein appears once, grouped with its most common genes and DNA. The V and J calls come from TCRdb's annotation, not from the publication. For this sample the table gives more than 50,000 distinct CDR3 sequences, of which less than 9.5% were detected only once. 4.2% of the sample lies in the top ten.

This sample stems from a study of early T cells in non-severe SARS-CoV-2 infection (dated by TCRdb to the early 2020s). About the investigation overall: Because TCR sequencing was done on bulk RNA from unsorted whole blood, the alpha and beta chains could not be paired. Broad study findings and their caveats: VDJdb matching was skewed toward anti-spike CD8 responses and likely underestimated virus-specific expansions by missing private and CD4 specificities.

V and J are trimmed by 2 bases and 2 bases, and the gene matches miss 5 bases of the junction. CDR1 SGHRS and CDR2 YFSETQ are derived from the germline V gene. The CDR3, cysteine through phenylalanine, is 15 amino acids long. The sequence is cut down to CDR3 DNA, 45 bases in frame from base 1. This was a case-control study nested in a cohort of healthcare workers in London, UK, who had nasopharyngeal swab PCR tests and blood samples taken every week. Healthcare workers were enrolled in the week of the UK lockdown, from 23 to 31 March 2020, and were followed every week for up to roughly 15 weeks. This sequence originates from an adult who was a healthcare worker with PCR-confirmed SARS-CoV-2 infection or an uninfected control (not recorded which). The V and J segments used are TRBV5-1 and TRBJ2-7; a stretch of 9 junction bases matches TRBD1. The material sequenced was whole blood. The encoded CDR3 is CASSFQGQGPYEQYF. The DNA sequence is as follows: TGCGCCAGCAGCTTCCAGGGACAGGGTCCCTACGAGCAGTACTTC.